The 15 T cell receptor beta chains below all came from one sample that was sequenced in a study of cytomegalovirus exposure and HLA in healthy donors (dated by TCRdb to between 2016 and 2019). Receptors were amplified or captured by the immunoSEQ multiplex PCR assay. For the multiplex PCR, a mixture combining 60 forward primers for TCR Vbeta segments and 13 reverse primers for TCR Jbeta segments was used. TCRdb provides this immuneACCESS table in a form limited to in-frame rearrangements. Some clones are lacking; in checked studies, under half of them reflect an unresolved V gene, and why the rest are absent is not known. The sample data list about 160,000 clones, and 80% to 85% of these were observed just once. The top ten constitute 8.5% of the sample. The sample was PBMCs. Receptor source: a male donor in good health and CMV-seropositive.

Remarks on this clone: The junction and the germline gene differ at one end; a read error may be behind it. The chain joins TRBV18 to TRBJ1-1; D is perhaps TRBD1 (5 bases). Looked up from germline, CDR1 is KGHSH and CDR2 is LQKENI. This CDR3 is built from 15 residues. CDR3 sequence: CASSPRQPVDTEASF. The CDR3 bases are TGTGCCAGCTCACCGAGACAGCCTGTGGACACTGAAGCTTCCTTT.

V is TRBV7-9 and J is TRBJ1-4; 9 nucleotides match TRBD1. The junction had 7 bases not matched to a gene; V was cut back by 6 bases and J by 8 bases. This CDR3 contains 14 residues. From germline, CDR1 is SEHNR and CDR2 FQNEAQ (reference sequence). CDR3 amino acids: CASSPGQGWEKLFF. CDR3 nucleotides: TGTGCCAGCAGTCCCGGACAGGGGTGGGAAAAACTGTTTTTT. Variable domain in full (rest from reference TRBV7-9 and TRBJ1-4): DTGVSQNPRHKITKRGQNVTFRCDPISEHNRLYWYRQTLGQGPEFLTYFQNEAQLEKSRLLSDRFSAERPKGSFSTLEIQRTEQGDSAMYLCASSPGQGWEKLFFGSGTQLSVL.

The rearrangement uses TRBV10-2 and TRBJ1-2; weak D call: TRBD1 (5 bases). The germline CDR1 and CDR2 sequences are WSHSY and SAAADI. V was clipped by 0 bases and J by 2 bases, with 7 bases between them. This CDR3 comprises 14 residues. The CDR3 region is CASSESNRNYGYTF. Written as DNA, the CDR3 is TGCGCCAGCAGTGAGTCGAACAGGAACTATGGCTACACCTTC.

The chain employs TRBV10-2 and TRBJ1-1, with D possibly being TRBD1 (5 bases). The germline V gene has CDR1 WSHSY and CDR2 SAAADI. The CDR3 length is 12 residues. Trimming cost V 6 bases and J 5 bases, with 10 bases left between them. The CDR3 is CASSPGKTEAFF. The DNA of the CDR3 is TGCGCCAGCAGCCCAGGGAAGACTGAAGCTTTCTTT.

The V call is TRBV28, the J call TRBJ1-1; the D is unclear. V lost 3 bases and J 2 bases, leaving 16 bases between the germline ends. This CDR3 has 16 amino acids. CDR1 MDHEN and CDR2 SYDVKM come from the germline V gene. CDR3 region: CASSFSPISLNTEAFF. The CDR3 DNA reads as TGTGCCAGCAGTTTTTCACCGATTAGTCTCAACACTGAAGCTTTCTTT.

The chain is built from TRBV19 and TRBJ1-5; no reliable D call. The CDR3 is made up of 13 amino acids. Trimming removed 7 bases from V and 0 bases from J, with 7 bases in between. Germline values: CDR1 LNHDA, CDR2 SQIVND (reference sequence). CDR3 in DNA: TGTGCCAGTACGTACAGTAGCAATCAGCCCCAGCATTTT. Translating it yields CASTYSSNQPQHF.

The CDR3 sequence is CASSREITGGPEQYF. The CDR3 nucleotides are TGCGCCAGCAGCCGTGAAATAACCGGGGGACCCGAGCAGTACTTC. The chain combines TRBV5-1 with TRBJ2-7, with D possibly matching TRBD2 (6 bases). V was shortened by 4 bases and J by 6 bases, with 20 bases between the two germline ends. The CDR3 is made up of 15 amino acids. Germline V gene data show CDR1 as SGHRS and CDR2 as YFSETQ.

The chain recombines TRBV7-6 with TRBJ2-1; TRBD1 matches at 9 bases. The V and J ends lost 4 bases and 9 bases, in that order; junction bases with no gene match: 13. This CDR3 spans 16 amino acids. The V gene's germline CDR1 is SGHVS and CDR2 FNYEAQ. The DNA of the CDR3 is TGTGCCAGCAGCTCCGGTGGGACAGGGTTAATGGGTGAGCAGTTCTTC. It is translated as CASSSGGTGLMGEQFF. The whole variable domain, filled in from reference TRBV7-6 and TRBJ2-1, reads GAGVSQSPRYKVTKRGQDVALRCDPISGHVSLYWYRQALGQGPEFLTYFNYEAQQDKSGLPNDRFSAERPEGSISTLTIQRTEQRDSAMYRCASSSGGTGLMGEQFFGPGTRLTVL.

This clone was recorded once. The chain combines TRBV6-5 with TRBJ2-5; D is unresolved. The V gene's germline CDR1 is MNHEY and CDR2 SVGAGI. This CDR3 spans 12 amino acids. V lost 2 bases and J 5 bases, leaving 6 bases between the germline ends. DNA of the CDR3: TGTGCCAGCAGTTACCCCGAGGAGACCCAGTACTTC. Its protein product is CASSYPEETQYF.

This chain joins TRBV5-1 and TRBJ2-5; 10 bases are a match to TRBD1. V was pared by 3 bases and J by 4 bases, with 3 bases of the junction left unmatched. The germline CDR1 and CDR2 sequences are SGHRS and YFSETQ. The CDR3 contains 14 residues. CDR3 sequence (DNA): TGCGCCAGCAGCTCGACAGGGGGCGGAGAGACCCAGTACTTC. Translated: CASSSTGGGETQYF.

The chain uses TRBV7-7 and TRBJ2-5; 10 bases match TRBD2. Germline V gives CDR1 SSHAT, CDR2 FNYEAQ (reference sequence). The CDR3 is 16 amino acids. Unmatched junction bases numbered 7, after V lost 1 base and J lost 5 bases. DNA of the CDR3: TGTGCCAGCAGCTTAGGTCCCCAGCGGGGGGGTGAGACCCAGTACTTC. Translating it yields CASSLGPQRGGETQYF.

The chain links TRBV2 to TRBJ1-5; 7 bases fit TRBD1. Per the germline V gene, CDR1 is SNHLY and CDR2 is FYNNEI. Trimming took 7 bases from V and 3 from J; bases not matched to a gene: 9. The length of the CDR3 is 15 residues. CDR3 sequence: CASTSGQPFNQPQHF. DNA for the CDR3: TGTGCCAGCACCTCGGGACAGCCCTTCAATCAGCCCCAGCATTTT.

The V gene is TRBV30, the J gene TRBJ2-2, with 7 positions matching TRBD2. The CDR3 length is 15 residues. Germline CDR1 GTSNPN, CDR2 SVGIG (reference sequence). V lost 0 bases and J lost 0; bases outside the gene matches: 1. In DNA, the CDR3 is TGTGCCTGGAGTGTCGGGACTACGAACACCGGGGAGCTGTTTTTT. This translates into CAWSVGTTNTGELFF.

The gene calls are TRBV5-8 and TRBJ2-3; 9 bases line up with TRBD1. Trimming cost V 2 bases and J 3 bases; bases outside gene matches: 4. The CDR3 contains 15 residues. In germline, CDR1 is SGHTS, CDR2 YDEGEE. The CDR3 DNA follows: TGTGCCAGCAGCTTTTCACAGGGGGCGACAGATACGCAGTATTTT. Encoded protein: CASSFSQGATDTQYF.

The V call is TRBV4-3, the J call TRBJ1-1; 9 bases match TRBD1. Germline CDR1 and CDR2: LGHNA and YSLEER. The CDR3 runs 17 residues. J lost 0 bases, V lost 4 bases, and 9 bases had no gene match. The CDR3 here is CASSLDRGGVVNTEAFF. CDR3 bases: TGCGCCAGCAGCCTGGACAGGGGAGGAGTAGTGAACACTGAAGCTTTCTTT.